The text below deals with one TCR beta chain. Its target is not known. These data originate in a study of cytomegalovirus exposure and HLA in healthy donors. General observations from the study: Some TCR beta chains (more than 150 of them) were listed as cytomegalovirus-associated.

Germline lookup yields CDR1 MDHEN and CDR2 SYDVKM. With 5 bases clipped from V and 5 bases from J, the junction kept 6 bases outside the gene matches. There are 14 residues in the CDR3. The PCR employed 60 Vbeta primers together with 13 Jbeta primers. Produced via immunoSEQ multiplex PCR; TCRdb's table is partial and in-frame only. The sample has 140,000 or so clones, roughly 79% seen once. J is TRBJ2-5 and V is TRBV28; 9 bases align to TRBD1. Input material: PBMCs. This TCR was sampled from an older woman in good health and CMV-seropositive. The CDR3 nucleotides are TGTGCCAGCAGTCCCCGGACAGGGGAGGAGACCCAGTACTTC. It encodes CASSPRTGEETQYF.